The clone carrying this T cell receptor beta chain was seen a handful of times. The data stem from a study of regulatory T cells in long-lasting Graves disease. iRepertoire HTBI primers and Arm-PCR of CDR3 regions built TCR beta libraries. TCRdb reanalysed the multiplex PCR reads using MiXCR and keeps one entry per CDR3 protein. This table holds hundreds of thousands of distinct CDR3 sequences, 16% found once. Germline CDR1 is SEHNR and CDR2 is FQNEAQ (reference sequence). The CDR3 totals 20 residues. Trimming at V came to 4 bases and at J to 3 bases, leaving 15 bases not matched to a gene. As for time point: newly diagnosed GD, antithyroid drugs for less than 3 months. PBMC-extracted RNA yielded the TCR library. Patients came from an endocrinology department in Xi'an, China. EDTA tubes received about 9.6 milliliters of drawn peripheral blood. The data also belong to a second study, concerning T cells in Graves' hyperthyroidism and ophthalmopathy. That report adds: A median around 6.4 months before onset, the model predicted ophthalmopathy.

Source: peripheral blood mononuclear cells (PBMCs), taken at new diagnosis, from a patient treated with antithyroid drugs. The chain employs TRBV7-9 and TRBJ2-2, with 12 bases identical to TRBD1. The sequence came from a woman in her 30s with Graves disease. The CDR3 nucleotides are TGTGCCAGCAGCTCTGTCCGGGACAGGGGGCCTCAAGGCTACACCGGGGAGCTGTTTTTT. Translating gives CASSSVRDRGPQGYTGELFF.